This T cell receptor beta chain was sequenced for a study of OX40 agonist ivuxolimab in advanced cancers. Study summary: In three patients, partial responses were observed, one with hepatocellular carcinoma and two with cutaneous melanoma. Notes on the study in general: In CD8+ T cells, expanded clones were on average more numerous than in CD4+. Several nonresponders also turned out to have low normalized T-cell clonal expansion.

V lost 2 bases to trimming and J lost 8 bases, with 20 bases between them. CDR3 length: 16 residues. CDR1 SGHRS and CDR2 YFSETQ come from the germline V gene. About this clone itself: The antigen remains undetermined.

The data were produced by immunoSEQ multiplex PCR, yet TCRdb's version contains in-frame clones alone and is incomplete. The profile shows more than 70,000 clones, 80% to 90% of them singletons. This sequence was found in an adult with an advanced solid tumor such as melanoma, head and neck, liver or kidney cancer. This sequence joins TRBV5-1 and TRBJ2-1, with D unresolved. The sample was CD4+ or CD8+ T cells sorted from blood, taken in a trial of the OX40 agonist ivuxolimab. CDR3 protein: CASSFPRLSTEDEQFF. CDR3 coding DNA: TGCGCCAGCAGCTTTCCCAGGTTATCCACAGAAGATGAGCAGTTCTTC. The whole variable domain, filled in from reference TRBV5-1 and TRBJ2-1, reads KAGVTQTPRYLIKTRGQQVTLSCSPISGHRSVSWYQQTPGQGLQFLFEYFSETQRNKGNFPGRFSGRQFSNSRSEMNVSTLELGDSALYLCASSFPRLSTEDEQFFGPGTRLTVL.